The rows below give T cell receptor beta chains drawn from one sample of a study of blood T cell repertoires in COVID-19. Profiling relied on immunoSEQ multiplex PCR, and the TCRdb table lists in-frame clones only, not all of them. In the table there are some 150,000 clones, around 82% of which are singletons. What was sequenced was PBMCs or T cells enriched from blood (not recorded which). All receptors come from a woman in her forties or fifties in a cohort exposed to, infected with or recovered from COVID-19 (not recorded which). CDR3s include the opening cysteine and the closing phenylalanine or tryptophan. A D gene is named only where the DNA matches it firmly. Clone size appears in some rows only: once, few, many, or a class for an expanded clone.

>TRBV28|.|TRBJ1-5|.
TGTGCCAGCACCCCGGGAGGGACATTGAATCAGCCCCAGCATTTT
CASTPGGTLNQPQHF
>TRBV10-1|TRBD1|TRBJ2-4|.
TGCGCCAGCAGTGAGTCCGACAGGGTAGTTCAGTACTTC
CASSESDRVVQYF
>TRBV7-9|TRBD1|TRBJ2-7|once
TGTGCCAGCAGTTATCCGGGACAGGGTTCCTACGAGCAGTACTTC
CASSYPGQGSYEQYF
>TRBV2|TRBD1|TRBJ1-2|.
TGTGCCAGGGAGGGACAGGAAATCTATGGCTACACCTTC
CAREGQEIYGYTF
>TRBV11-2|TRBD2|TRBJ2-5|.
TGTGCCAGCAGCTTAGGCGCCAGCGGGAAAGAGACCCAGTACTTC
CASSLGASGKETQYF
>TRBV19|.|TRBJ1-5|once
TGTGCCAGTAGTATAGATCCAGGGGTCCATCAGCCCCAGCATTTT
CASSIDPGVHQPQHF
>TRBV12-2|.|TRBJ1-2|.
TGTGCAAGTCGCTCCGCAACCCGACGGGACAGGTGTGTATATGGCTACACCTTC
CASRSATRRDRCVYGYTF
>TRBV25-1|TRBD2|TRBJ2-1|.
TGTGCCAGCAGTGAAGTTAGCGGGAGGGGAAATGAGCAGTTCTTC
CASSEVSGRGNEQFF
>TRBV14|.|TRBJ1-4|.
TGTGCCAGCAGCCACGGCCTCGGGCGGAGGAGTGAAAAACTGTTTTTT
CASSHGLGRRSEKLFF
>TRBV28|.|TRBJ1-3|.
TGTGCCAGCAGTTCCCGGGAAGGTTCTGGAAACACCATATATTTT
CASSSREGSGNTIYF
>TRBV5-1|.|TRBJ2-2|.
TGCGCCAGCAGCTTGACAACCGCGAACACCGGGGAGCTGTTTTTT
CASSLTTANTGELFF
>TRBV19|TRBD1|TRBJ1-6|.
TGTGCCAGTAGTCCAGGGGGGTCACCCCTCCACTTT
CASSPGGSPLHF
>TRBV7-9|.|TRBJ1-3|.
TGTGCCAGCGATGAGGTCTTAGGAAACACCATATATTTT
CASDEVLGNTIYF
>TRBV5-8|TRBD1|TRBJ2-7|.
TGTGCCAGCAGCTGGCCGGGACAGGGGACCTACGAGCAGTACTTC
CASSWPGQGTYEQYF
>TRBV2|TRBD2|TRBJ2-7|once
TGTGCCAGCCTAGCGGGGGCCTACGAGCAGTACTTC
CASLAGAYEQYF
>TRBV6-5|.|TRBJ2-5|.
TGTGCCAGCAGTTACAATGGCGGGGGCCCCCAAGAGACCCAGTACTTC
CASSYNGGGPQETQYF
>TRBV19|.|TRBJ2-2|.
TGTGCCAGTAGATTGGACCAGGGGTCCACCGGGGAGCTGTTTTTT
CASRLDQGSTGELFF
>TRBV15|TRBD2|TRBJ2-3|.
TGTGCCACCAGCAGAGATCATGGGGGGGAAGTCACAGATACGCAGTATTTT
CATSRDHGGEVTDTQYF
>TRBV9|.|TRBJ1-1|.
TGTGCCAGCAGGAAGGACATGAACACTGAAGCTTTCTTT
CASRKDMNTEAFF
>TRBV18|.|TRBJ2-7|.
TGTGCCAGCTCACCACTTGGCGGGAACGACGAGCAGTACTTC
CASSPLGGNDEQYF
>TRBV12-3/TRBV12-4|TRBD1|TRBJ1-2|.
TGTGCCAGCAGTTTAGACACAGGGGGTGGCTACACCTTC
CASSLDTGGGYTF
>TRBV7-3|.|TRBJ1-1|.
TGTGCCAGCAGCTTATACTTCGGCACTGAAGCTTTCTTT
CASSLYFGTEAFF
>TRBV12-5|.|TRBJ1-1|once
TGTGCTAGTGGCGGACAGAGGAACACTGAAGCTTTCTTT
CASGGQRNTEAFF
>TRBV7-2|.|TRBJ1-5|.
TGTGCCAGCAGTTTATCTGGACAGCAGCCCCAGCATTTT
CASSLSGQQPQHF